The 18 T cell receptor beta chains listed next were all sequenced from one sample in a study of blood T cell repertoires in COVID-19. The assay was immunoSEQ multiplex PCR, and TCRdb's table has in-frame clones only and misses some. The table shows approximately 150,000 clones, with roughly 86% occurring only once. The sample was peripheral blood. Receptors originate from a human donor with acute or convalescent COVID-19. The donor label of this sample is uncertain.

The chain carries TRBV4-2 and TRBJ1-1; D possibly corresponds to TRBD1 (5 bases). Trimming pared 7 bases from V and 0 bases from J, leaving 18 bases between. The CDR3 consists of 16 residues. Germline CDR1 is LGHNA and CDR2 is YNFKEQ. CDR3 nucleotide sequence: TGTGCCAGCACCCAGACCCCGGGGGTGGTGAACACTGAAGCTTTCTTT. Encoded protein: CASTQTPGVVNTEAFF.

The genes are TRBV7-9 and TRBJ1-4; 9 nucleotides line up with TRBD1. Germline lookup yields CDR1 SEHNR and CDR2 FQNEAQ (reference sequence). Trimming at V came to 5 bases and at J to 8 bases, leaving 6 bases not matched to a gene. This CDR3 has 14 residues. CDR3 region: CASSPGQGKEKLFF. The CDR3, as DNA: TGTGCCAGCAGCCCAGGACAGGGGAAAGAAAAACTGTTTTTT.

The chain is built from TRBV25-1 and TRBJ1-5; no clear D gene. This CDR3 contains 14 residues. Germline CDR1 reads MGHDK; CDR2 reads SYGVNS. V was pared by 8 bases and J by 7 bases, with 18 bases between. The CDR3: CASFPSGMRQPQHF. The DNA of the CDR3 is TGTGCCAGCTTTCCGTCCGGGATGAGGCAGCCCCAGCATTTT.

The CDR3 coding sequence is TGTGCCTGGAGGGGGCAAGGAAACACCATATATTTT. Translating gives CAWRGQGNTIYF. J is TRBJ1-3 and V is TRBV30; weak D call: TRBD1 (5 bases). Germline V gene data show CDR1 as GTSNPN and CDR2 as SVGIG (reference sequence). Trimming removed 3 bases from V and 4 bases from J, with 7 bases in between. CDR3 length: 12 residues.

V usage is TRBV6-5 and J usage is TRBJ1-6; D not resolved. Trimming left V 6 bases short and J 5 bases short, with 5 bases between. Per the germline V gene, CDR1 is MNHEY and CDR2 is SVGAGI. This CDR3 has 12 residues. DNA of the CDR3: TGTGCCAGCAGCTTCCATAATTCACCCCTCCACTTT. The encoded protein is CASSFHNSPLHF.

CDR3 coding DNA: TGTGCCAGCAGCCACAGACTAGCGGGAGATCCTCAGTACTTC. Residues: CASSHRLAGDPQYF. V is TRBV5-6 and J is TRBJ2-7, with 12 bases matching TRBD2. The V segment lost 4 bases and the J segment 10 bases; nucleotides outside the gene matches: 9. The CDR3 loop spans 14 amino acids. Germline V gene lookup returns CDR1 SGHDT and CDR2 YYEEEE.

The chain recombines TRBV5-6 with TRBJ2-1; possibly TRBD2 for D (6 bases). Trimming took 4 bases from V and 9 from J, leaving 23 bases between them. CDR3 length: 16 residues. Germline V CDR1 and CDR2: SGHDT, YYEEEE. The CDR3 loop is CASSGSSVKRDLEQFF. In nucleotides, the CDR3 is TGTGCCAGCAGCGGTTCTAGCGTTAAGAGGGATCTTGAGCAGTTCTTC.

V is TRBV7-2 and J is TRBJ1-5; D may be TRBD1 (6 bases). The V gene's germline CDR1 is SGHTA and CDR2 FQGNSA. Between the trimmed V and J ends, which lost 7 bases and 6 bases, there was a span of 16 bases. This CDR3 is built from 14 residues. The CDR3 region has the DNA TGTGCCAGCAAGCTTACGGGGGGCGGTCAGCCCCAGCATTTT. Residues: CASKLTGGGQPQHF.

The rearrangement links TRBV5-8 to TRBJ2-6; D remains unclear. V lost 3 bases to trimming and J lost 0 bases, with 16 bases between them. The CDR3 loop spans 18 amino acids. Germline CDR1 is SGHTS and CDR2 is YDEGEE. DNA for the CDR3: TGTGCCAGCAGCTCATGGTTAGGCGGAAGCTCTGGGGCCAACGTCCTGACTTTC. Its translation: CASSSWLGGSSGANVLTF.

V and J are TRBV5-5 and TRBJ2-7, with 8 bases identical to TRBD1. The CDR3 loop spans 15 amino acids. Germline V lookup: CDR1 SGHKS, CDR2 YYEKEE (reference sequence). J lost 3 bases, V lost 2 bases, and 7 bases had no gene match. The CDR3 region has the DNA TGTGCCAGCAGCTTCTCGGACAGGGTGGACTACGAGCAGTACTTC. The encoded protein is CASSFSDRVDYEQYF.

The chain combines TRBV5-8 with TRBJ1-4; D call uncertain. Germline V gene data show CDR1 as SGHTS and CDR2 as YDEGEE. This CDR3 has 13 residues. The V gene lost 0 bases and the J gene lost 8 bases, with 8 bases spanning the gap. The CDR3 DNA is TGTGCCAGCAGCTTGGGGGCTCGGGAAAAACTGTTTTTT. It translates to CASSLGAREKLFF. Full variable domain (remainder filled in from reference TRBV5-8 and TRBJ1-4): EAGVTQSPTHLIKTRGQQATLRCSPISGHTSVYWYQQALGLGLQFLLWYDEGEERNRGNFPPRFSGRQFPNYSSELNVNALELEDSALYLCASSLGAREKLFFGSGTQLSVL.

The CDR3 DNA is TGCGCCAGCAGTGGGGGCCCGACAGGGGTGAACACTGAAGCTTTCTTT. It translates to CASSGGPTGVNTEAFF. The chain couples TRBV10-2 to TRBJ1-1, with 8 bases aligning to TRBD1. Germline CDR1 and CDR2: WSHSY and SAAADI. CDR3 size: 16 residues. The V and J ends lost 4 bases and 0 bases, in that order; junction bases with no gene match: 7.

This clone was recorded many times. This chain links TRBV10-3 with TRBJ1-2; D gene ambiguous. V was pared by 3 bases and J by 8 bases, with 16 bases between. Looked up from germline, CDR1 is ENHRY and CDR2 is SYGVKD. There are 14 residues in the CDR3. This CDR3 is CAISDTGRLKGYTF. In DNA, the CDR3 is TGTGCCATCAGTGATACTGGGCGCCTAAAGGGCTACACCTTC.

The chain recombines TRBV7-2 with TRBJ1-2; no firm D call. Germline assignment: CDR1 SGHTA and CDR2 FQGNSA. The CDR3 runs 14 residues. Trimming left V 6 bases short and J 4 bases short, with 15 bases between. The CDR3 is CASSRDQASYGYTF. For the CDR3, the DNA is TGTGCCAGCAGTCGGGATCAGGCCTCCTATGGCTACACCTTC. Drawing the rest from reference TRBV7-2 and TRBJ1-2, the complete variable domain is GAGVSQSPSNKVTEKGKDVELRCDPISGHTALYWYRQSLGQGLEFLIYFQGNSAPDKSGLPSDRFSAERTGGSVSTLTIQRTQQEDSAVYLCASSRDQASYGYTFGSGTRLTVV.

As DNA, the CDR3 is TGCGCCAGCAGCACCGCAGGGGAGTCGGACACTGAAGCTTTCTTT. This sequence encodes CASSTAGESDTEAFF. The J gene is TRBJ1-1, the V gene TRBV5-1, with a possible D match to TRBD1 (6 bases). Per the germline V gene, CDR1 is SGHRS and CDR2 is YFSETQ. The CDR3 is 15 amino acids. The V end lost 4 bases, the J end lost 3 bases, and 16 bases lay between the germline ends.

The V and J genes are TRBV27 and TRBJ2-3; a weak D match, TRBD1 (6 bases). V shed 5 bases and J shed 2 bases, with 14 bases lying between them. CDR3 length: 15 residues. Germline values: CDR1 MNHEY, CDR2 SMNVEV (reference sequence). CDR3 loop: CASSEDRIFTDTQYF. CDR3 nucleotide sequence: TGTGCCAGCAGTGAGGACAGAATCTTCACAGATACGCAGTATTTT.

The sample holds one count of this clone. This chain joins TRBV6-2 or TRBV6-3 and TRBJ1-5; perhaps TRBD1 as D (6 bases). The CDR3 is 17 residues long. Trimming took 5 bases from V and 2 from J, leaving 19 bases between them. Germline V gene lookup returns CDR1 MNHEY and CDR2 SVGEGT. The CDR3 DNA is TGTGCCAGCAGTCCCGGGGGGGCCGGGATAGGCAATCAGCCCCAGCATTTT. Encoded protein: CASSPGGAGIGNQPQHF.

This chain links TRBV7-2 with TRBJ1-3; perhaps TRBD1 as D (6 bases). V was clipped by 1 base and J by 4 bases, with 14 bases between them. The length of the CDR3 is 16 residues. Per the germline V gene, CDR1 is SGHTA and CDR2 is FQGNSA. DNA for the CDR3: TGTGCCAGCAGCTTAGATTCCAGGGGAAGAGGAAACACCATATATTTT. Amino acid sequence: CASSLDSRGRGNTIYF.